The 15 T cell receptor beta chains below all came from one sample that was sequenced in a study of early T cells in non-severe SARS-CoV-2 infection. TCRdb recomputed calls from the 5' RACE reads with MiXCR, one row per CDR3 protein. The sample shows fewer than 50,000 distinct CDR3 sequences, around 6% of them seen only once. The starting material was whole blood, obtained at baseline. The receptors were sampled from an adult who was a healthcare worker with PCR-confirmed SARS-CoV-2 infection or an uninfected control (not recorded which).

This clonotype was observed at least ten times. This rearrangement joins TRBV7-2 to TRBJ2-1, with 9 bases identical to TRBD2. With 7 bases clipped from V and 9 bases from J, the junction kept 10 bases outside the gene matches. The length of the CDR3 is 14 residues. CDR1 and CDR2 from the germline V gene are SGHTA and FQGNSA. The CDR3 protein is CASNHGGGAFEQFF. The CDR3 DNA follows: TGTGCCAGCAACCATGGCGGGGGGGCCTTTGAGCAGTTCTTC.

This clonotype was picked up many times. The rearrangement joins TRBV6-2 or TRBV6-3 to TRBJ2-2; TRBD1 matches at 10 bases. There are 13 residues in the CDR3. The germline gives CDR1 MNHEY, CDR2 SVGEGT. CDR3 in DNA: TGTGGAACCGGGACAGGGGACACCGGGGAGCTGTTTTTT. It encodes CGTGTGDTGELFF.

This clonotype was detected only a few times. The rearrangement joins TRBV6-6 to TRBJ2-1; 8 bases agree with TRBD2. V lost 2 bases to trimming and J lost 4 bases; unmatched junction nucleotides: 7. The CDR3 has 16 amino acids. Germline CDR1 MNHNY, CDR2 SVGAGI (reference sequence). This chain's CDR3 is CASSYETGGQYNEQFF. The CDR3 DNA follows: TGTGCCAGCAGTTACGAGACGGGGGGGCAATACAATGAGCAGTTCTTC.

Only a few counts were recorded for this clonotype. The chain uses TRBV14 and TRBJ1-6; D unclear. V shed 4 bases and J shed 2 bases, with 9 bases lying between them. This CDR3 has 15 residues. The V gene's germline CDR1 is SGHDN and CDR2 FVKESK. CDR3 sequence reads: CASSPRSAYNSPLHF. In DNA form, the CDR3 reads TGTGCCAGCAGCCCTCGGAGCGCCTATAATTCACCCCTCCACTTT.

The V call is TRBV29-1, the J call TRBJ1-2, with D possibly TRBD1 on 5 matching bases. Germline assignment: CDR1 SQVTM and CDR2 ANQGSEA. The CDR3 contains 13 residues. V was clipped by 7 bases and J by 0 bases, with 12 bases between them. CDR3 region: CSAPTEPNYGYTF. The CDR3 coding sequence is TGCAGCGCTCCGACAGAGCCTAACTATGGCTACACCTTC.

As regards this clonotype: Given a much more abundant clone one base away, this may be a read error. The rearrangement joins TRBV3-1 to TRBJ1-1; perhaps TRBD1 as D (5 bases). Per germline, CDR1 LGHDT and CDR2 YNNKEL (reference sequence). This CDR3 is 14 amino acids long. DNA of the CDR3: TGTACCAGCAGCTCATTGGGGGGAAGTACTGAAGCTTTCTTT. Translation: CTSSSLGGSTEAFF.

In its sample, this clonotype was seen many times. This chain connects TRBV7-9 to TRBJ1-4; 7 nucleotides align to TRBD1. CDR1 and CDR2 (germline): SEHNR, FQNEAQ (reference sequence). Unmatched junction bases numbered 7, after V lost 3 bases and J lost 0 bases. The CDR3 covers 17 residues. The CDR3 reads CASSLLGGVPTNEKLFF. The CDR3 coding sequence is TGTGCCAGCAGCTTGTTAGGGGGCGTCCCAACTAATGAAAAACTGTTTTTT.

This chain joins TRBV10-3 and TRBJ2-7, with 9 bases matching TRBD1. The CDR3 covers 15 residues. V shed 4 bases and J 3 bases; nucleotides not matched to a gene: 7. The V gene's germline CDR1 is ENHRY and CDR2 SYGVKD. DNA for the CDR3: TGTGCCATCAGTGCTCCGGGACAGGGTCTCTACGAGCAGTACTTC. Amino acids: CAISAPGQGLYEQYF.

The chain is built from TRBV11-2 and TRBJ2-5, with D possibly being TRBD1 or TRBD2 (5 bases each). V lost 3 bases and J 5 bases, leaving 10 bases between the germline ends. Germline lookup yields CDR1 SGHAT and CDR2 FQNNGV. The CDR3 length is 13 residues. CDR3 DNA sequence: TGTGCCAGCAGCTTCGGGGCCGCGGAGACCCAGTACTTC. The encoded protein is CASSFGAAETQYF.

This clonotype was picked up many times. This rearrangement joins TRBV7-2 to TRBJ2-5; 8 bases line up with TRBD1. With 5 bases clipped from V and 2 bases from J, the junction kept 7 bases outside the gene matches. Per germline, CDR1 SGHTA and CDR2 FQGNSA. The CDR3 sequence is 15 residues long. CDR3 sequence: CASSPRTGLQETQYF. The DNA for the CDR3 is TGTGCCAGCAGCCCTCGGACAGGGTTACAAGAGACCCAGTACTTC.

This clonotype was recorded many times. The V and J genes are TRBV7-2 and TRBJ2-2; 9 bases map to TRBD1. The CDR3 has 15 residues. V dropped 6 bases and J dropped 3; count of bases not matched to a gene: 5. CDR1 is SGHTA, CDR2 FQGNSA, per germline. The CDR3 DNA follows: TGTGCCAGCAGACGACAGGGGGTTCACACCGGGGAGCTGTTTTTT. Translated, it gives CASRRQGVHTGELFF.

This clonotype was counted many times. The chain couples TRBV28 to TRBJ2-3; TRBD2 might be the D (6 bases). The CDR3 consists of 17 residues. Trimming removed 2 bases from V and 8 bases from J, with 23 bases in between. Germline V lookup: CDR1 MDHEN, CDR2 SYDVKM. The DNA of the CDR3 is TGTGCCAGCAGTTTAGGGGCAGGTACCCTCGGGAGAGCTACGCAGTATTTT. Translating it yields CASSLGAGTLGRATQYF.

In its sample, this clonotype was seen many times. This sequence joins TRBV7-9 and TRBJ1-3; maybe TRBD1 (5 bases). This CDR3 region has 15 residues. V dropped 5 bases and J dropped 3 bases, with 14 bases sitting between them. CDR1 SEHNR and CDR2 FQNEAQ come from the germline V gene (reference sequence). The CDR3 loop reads CASSRRQGGGNTIYF. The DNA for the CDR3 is TGTGCCAGCAGCCGACGGCAGGGAGGTGGAAACACCATATATTTT.

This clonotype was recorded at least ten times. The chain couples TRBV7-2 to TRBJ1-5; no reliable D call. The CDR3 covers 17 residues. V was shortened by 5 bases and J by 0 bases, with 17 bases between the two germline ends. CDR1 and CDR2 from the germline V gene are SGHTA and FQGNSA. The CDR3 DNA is TGTGCCAGCAGCGCCCCAAGCGGCCGGGTTAGCAATCAGCCCCAGCATTTT. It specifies CASSAPSGRVSNQPQHF.

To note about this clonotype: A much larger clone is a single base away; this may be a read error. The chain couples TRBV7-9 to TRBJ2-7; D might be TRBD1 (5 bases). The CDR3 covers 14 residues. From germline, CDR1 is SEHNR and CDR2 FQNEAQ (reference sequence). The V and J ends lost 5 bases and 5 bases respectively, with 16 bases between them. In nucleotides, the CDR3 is TGTGCCAGCAGCGACCAACAGGCCGGCCACGAGCAGTACTTC. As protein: CASSDQQAGHEQYF.